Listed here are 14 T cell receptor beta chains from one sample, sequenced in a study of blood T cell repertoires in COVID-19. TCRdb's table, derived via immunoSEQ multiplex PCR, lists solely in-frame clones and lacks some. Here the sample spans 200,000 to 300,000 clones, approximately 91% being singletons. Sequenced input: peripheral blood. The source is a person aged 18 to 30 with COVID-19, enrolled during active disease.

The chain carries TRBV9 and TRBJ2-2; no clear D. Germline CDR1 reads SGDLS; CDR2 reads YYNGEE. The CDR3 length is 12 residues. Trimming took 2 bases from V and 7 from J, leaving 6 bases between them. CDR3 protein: CASSVYFGELFF. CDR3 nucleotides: TGTGCCAGCAGCGTCTACTTCGGGGAGCTGTTTTTT.

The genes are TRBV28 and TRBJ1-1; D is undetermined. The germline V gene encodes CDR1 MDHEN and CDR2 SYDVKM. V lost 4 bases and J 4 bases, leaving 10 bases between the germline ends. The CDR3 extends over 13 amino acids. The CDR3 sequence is CASSSTRGTEAFF. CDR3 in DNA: TGTGCCAGCAGTTCAACCCGGGGCACTGAAGCTTTCTTT.

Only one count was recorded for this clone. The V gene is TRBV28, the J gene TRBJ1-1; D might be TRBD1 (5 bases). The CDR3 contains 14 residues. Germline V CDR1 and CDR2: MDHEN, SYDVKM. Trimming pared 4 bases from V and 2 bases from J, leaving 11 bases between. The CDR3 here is CASSSPDINTEAFF. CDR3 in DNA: TGTGCCAGCAGTTCGCCGGACATCAACACTGAAGCTTTCTTT.

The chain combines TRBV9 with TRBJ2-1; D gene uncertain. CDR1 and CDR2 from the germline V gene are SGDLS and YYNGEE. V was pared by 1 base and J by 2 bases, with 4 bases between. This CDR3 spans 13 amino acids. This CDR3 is CASSVTPYNEQFF. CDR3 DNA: TGTGCCAGCAGCGTAACACCCTACAATGAGCAGTTCTTC.

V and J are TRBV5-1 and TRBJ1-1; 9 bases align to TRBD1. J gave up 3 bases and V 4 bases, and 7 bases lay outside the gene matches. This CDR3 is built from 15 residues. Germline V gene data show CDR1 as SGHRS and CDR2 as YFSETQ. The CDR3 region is CASSLFRTGDTEAFF. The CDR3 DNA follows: TGCGCCAGCAGCCTCTTCCGGACAGGGGACACTGAAGCTTTCTTT.

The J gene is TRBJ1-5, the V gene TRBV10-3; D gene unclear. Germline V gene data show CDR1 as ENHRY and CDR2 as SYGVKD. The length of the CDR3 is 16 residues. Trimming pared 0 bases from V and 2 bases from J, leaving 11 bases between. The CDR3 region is CAISESNRSGNQPQHF. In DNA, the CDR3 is TGTGCCATCAGTGAGTCGAACCGATCGGGCAATCAGCCCCAGCATTTT.

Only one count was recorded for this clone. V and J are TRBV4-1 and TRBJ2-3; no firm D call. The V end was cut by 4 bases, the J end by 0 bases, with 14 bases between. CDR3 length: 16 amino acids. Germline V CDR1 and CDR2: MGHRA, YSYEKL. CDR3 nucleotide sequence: TGCGCCAGCAGCCCTCGACTGAAAGATAGCACAGATACGCAGTATTTT. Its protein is CASSPRLKDSTDTQYF.

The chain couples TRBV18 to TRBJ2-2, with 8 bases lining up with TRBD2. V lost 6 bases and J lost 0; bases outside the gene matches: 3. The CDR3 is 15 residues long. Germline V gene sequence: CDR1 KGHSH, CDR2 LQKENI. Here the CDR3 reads CASSGSGTNTGELFF. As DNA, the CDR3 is TGTGCCAGCTCTGGTAGCGGGACGAACACCGGGGAGCTGTTTTTT. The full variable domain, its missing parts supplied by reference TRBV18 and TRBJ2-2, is NAGVMQNPRHLVRRRGQEARLRCSPMKGHSHVYWYRQLPEEGLKFMVYLQKENIIDESGMPKERFSAEFPKEGPSILRIQQVVRGDSAAYFCASSGSGTNTGELFFGEGSRLTVL.

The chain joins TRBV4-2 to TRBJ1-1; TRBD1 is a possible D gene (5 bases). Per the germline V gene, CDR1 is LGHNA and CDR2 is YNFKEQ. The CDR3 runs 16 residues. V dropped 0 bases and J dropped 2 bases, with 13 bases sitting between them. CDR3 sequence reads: CASSQEAGQENTEAFF. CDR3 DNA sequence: TGTGCCAGCAGCCAAGAGGCGGGGCAGGAAAACACTGAAGCTTTCTTT.

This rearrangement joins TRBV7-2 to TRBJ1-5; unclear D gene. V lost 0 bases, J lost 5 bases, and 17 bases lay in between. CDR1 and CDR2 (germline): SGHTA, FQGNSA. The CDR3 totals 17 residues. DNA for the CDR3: TGTGCCAGCAGCTTAGCGCCCGGACCTGGGAGGGATCAGCCCCAGCATTTT. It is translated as CASSLAPGPGRDQPQHF.

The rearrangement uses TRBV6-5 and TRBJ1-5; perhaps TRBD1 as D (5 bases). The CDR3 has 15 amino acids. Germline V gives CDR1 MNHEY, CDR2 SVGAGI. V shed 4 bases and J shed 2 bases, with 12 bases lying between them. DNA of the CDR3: TGTGCCAGCAGTTGGGGGGATATAGGCAATCAGCCCCAGCATTTT. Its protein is CASSWGDIGNQPQHF.

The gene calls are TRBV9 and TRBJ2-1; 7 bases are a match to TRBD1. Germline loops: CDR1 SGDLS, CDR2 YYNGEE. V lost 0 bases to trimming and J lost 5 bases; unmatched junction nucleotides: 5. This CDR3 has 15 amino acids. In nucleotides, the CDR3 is TGTGCCAGCAGCGTAGGAGGGGGCATCGACAATGAGCAGTTCTTC. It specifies CASSVGGGIDNEQFF.

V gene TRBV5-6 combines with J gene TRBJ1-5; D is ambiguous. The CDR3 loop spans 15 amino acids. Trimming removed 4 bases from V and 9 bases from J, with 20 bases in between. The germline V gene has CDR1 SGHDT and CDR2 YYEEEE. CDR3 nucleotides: TGTGCCAGCAGCAAAGCCGGGTCCCAAGCTTGGCCCCAGCATTTT. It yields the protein CASSKAGSQAWPQHF.

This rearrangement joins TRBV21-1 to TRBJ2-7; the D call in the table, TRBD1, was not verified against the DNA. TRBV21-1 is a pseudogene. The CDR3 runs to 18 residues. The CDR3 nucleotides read TGTGCCAGCAGCAAAAAGGGCCCGACAGAAGCTTCAACCTACGAGCAGTACTTC. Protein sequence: CASSKKGPTEASTYEQYF.